The 25 T cell receptor beta chains given below trace back to one sample, sequenced in a study of OX40 agonist ivuxolimab in advanced cancers. TCRdb's copy holds only in-frame clones and misses some; the assay was immunoSEQ multiplex PCR. The sample includes 150,000 to 190,000 clones, roughly 94% seen only once; the top ten take around 0.33%. The source material was CD4+ or CD8+ T cells sorted from blood, sampled in a trial of the OX40 agonist ivuxolimab. These receptors were obtained from an adult with an advanced solid tumor such as melanoma, head and neck, liver or kidney cancer.

The chain joins TRBV14 to TRBJ1-2; 8 bases are a match to TRBD1. Germline V lookup: CDR1 SGHDN, CDR2 FVKESK. V dropped 6 bases and J dropped 6; count of bases not matched to a gene: 6. CDR3 length: 13 residues. The CDR3 here is CASSRKQGDGYTF. CDR3 nucleotides: TGTGCCAGCAGTCGGAAACAGGGGGATGGCTACACCTTC.

This chain uses TRBV7-8 with TRBJ2-2; possibly TRBD1 for D (6 bases). Germline V gene sequence: CDR1 SGHVS, CDR2 FQNEAQ. The V end lost 3 bases, the J end lost 0 bases, and 8 bases lay between the germline ends. The CDR3 consists of 15 residues. CDR3 loop: CASSLGHSNTGELFF. In DNA form, the CDR3 reads TGTGCCAGCAGCTTGGGACACTCGAACACCGGGGAGCTGTTTTTT.

The rearrangement uses TRBV9 and TRBJ2-3, with a weak D call TRBD2 (5 bases). Germline CDR1 is SGDLS and CDR2 is YYNGEE. The CDR3 spans 14 residues. V lost 3 bases and J lost 6, with 14 bases in between. The DNA for the CDR3 is TGTGCCAGCAGCGCCCTAGGGAGACTGGATACGCAGTATTTT. Amino acids: CASSALGRLDTQYF.

The rearrangement joins TRBV5-5 to TRBJ1-1; no firm D call. Germline V CDR1 and CDR2: SGHKS, YYEKEE (reference sequence). The CDR3 totals 15 residues. Trimming took off 1 base at V and 6 bases at J, with 16 bases between the two ends. The CDR3 bases are TGTGCCAGCAGCTTGAGGTCGGACCGGCGGGCTGAAGCTTTCTTT. Its protein product is CASSLRSDRRAEAFF.

The chain is built from TRBV28 and TRBJ1-1; D might be TRBD1 (6 bases). The germline CDR1 and CDR2 sequences are MDHEN and SYDVKM. Between the trimmed V and J ends, which lost 6 bases and 10 bases, there was a span of 12 bases. The CDR3 is 11 residues long. CDR3 coding DNA: TGTGCCAGCAGGTGGCTAGGGGGAGCTTTCTTT. This codes for CASRWLGGAFF.

This chain connects TRBV6-5 to TRBJ2-7, with D unclear. The length of the CDR3 is 12 residues. Germline CDR1 reads MNHEY; CDR2 reads SVGAGI. V lost 5 bases and J 6 bases, leaving 11 bases between the germline ends. The CDR3 reads CASSRSVGEQYF. The CDR3 DNA sequence: TGTGCCAGCAGTCGAAGTGTCGGCGAGCAGTACTTC.

This clone was counted a few times. This chain links TRBV5-3 with TRBJ1-2; D ambiguous. TRBV5-3 is an ORF, with its function uncertain. The CDR3 has 10 amino acids. V was cut by 7 bases and J by 4 bases, with 5 bases left in between. CDR3 in amino acids: CARAAYGYTF. As DNA, the CDR3 is TGTGCCAGAGCGGCCTATGGCTACACCTTC.

The genes are TRBV4-3 and TRBJ2-1; D ambiguous. CDR1 is LGHNA, CDR2 YSLEER, per germline. The CDR3 has 13 amino acids. V was trimmed by 4 bases and J by 5 bases, leaving 9 bases between them. The DNA for the CDR3 is TGCGCCAGCAGCCTCGGGTTGGACAATGAGCAGTTCTTC. It encodes CASSLGLDNEQFF.

This chain links TRBV11-3 with TRBJ2-7; tentatively, D is TRBD2 (5 bases). This CDR3 region has 14 residues. V was pared by 5 bases and J by 3 bases, with 14 bases between. CDR1 is SGHNT, CDR2 YENEEA, per germline. CDR3 region: CASSRSGYFYEQYF. CDR3 DNA sequence: TGTGCCAGCAGCCGCTCGGGATACTTCTACGAGCAGTACTTC.

V gene TRBV9 combines with J gene TRBJ1-1, with D unclear. From germline, CDR1 is SGDLS and CDR2 YYNGEE. This CDR3 region has 13 residues. V was clipped by 1 base and J by 7 bases, with 11 bases between them. DNA for the CDR3: TGTGCCAGCAGCGTAAAGTGGTTTGGTGAAGCTTTCTTT. Encoded protein: CASSVKWFGEAFF.

This chain uses TRBV28 with TRBJ2-4; TRBD2 might be the D (5 bases). In germline, CDR1 is MDHEN, CDR2 SYDVKM. The CDR3 length is 17 residues. The V and J ends lost 4 bases and 0 bases respectively, with 16 bases between them. CDR3: CASSSPHGTRAKNIQYF. CDR3 sequence (DNA): TGTGCCAGCAGTTCCCCCCATGGAACTAGAGCCAAAAACATTCAGTACTTC.

This clone was observed a single time. The CDR3, as DNA: TGTGCCAGCAGTTACGCGGGGGCGCAGGATGGCTACACCTTC. It is translated as CASSYAGAQDGYTF. The chain couples TRBV6-5 to TRBJ1-2; perhaps TRBD1 as D (6 bases). This CDR3 region has 14 residues. The V gene's germline CDR1 is MNHEY and CDR2 SVGAGI. V was pared by 2 bases and J by 6 bases, with 13 bases between.

The rearrangement links TRBV6-4 to TRBJ2-1; D is uncertain. V was cut by 4 bases and J by 3 bases, with 7 bases left in between. Germline CDR1 MRHNA, CDR2 SNTAGT. The CDR3 runs 13 residues. The CDR3 reads CASSGTLYNEQFF. CDR3 DNA sequence: TGTGCCAGCAGTGGTACTCTCTACAATGAGCAGTTCTTC.

The V and J genes are TRBV15 and TRBJ2-1; a possible D gene is TRBD1 (5 bases). Germline V CDR1 and CDR2: LNHNV, YYDKDF (reference sequence). The CDR3 has 18 residues. The ends were cut back, 3 bases at V and 6 bases at J, with 24 bases in the middle. The CDR3 loop is CATSSLFGWTKAVNEQFF. CDR3 DNA sequence: TGTGCCACCAGCAGCCTATTCGGATGGACAAAAGCCGTCAATGAGCAGTTCTTC.

This clone was seen a handful of times. V gene TRBV27 combines with J gene TRBJ1-1; D ambiguous. The CDR3 contains 13 residues. The germline V and J ends were trimmed by 2 bases and 2 bases, with 6 bases remaining between them. Per the germline V gene, CDR1 is MNHEY and CDR2 is SMNVEV (reference sequence). The CDR3: CASSLPGNTEAFF. The CDR3 nucleotides read TGTGCCAGCAGTTTACCGGGAAACACTGAAGCTTTCTTT.

This clone was seen just once. V usage is TRBV5-6 and J usage is TRBJ2-5, with 11 bases that match TRBD2. The CDR3 is 16 residues long. Trimming at V came to 2 bases and at J to 5 bases, leaving 8 bases not matched to a gene. Germline V gene sequence: CDR1 SGHDT, CDR2 YYEEEE. The CDR3 DNA follows: TGTGCCAGCAGCTTTAGCGGGAGGGCCCTCTCGGAGACCCAGTACTTC. As protein: CASSFSGRALSETQYF.

The V and J genes are TRBV7-2 and TRBJ1-1; tentatively, D is TRBD1 (5 bases). This CDR3 comprises 13 residues. V lost 7 bases and J lost 8, with 17 bases in between. The germline V gene encodes CDR1 SGHTA and CDR2 FQGNSA. CDR3 sequence: CASTLTGRTEAFF. The CDR3 DNA follows: TGTGCCAGCACCCTTACGGGACGGACGGAAGCTTTCTTT.

The V and J genes are TRBV2 and TRBJ2-6; no clear D gene. CDR3 length: 14 amino acids. Trimming stripped 7 bases from V and 0 bases from J, with 7 bases between. Germline values: CDR1 SNHLY, CDR2 FYNNEI. The CDR3 loop reads CASMASSGANVLTF. The CDR3 DNA reads as TGTGCCAGCATGGCCAGCTCTGGGGCCAACGTCCTGACTTTC.

The chain combines TRBV5-6 with TRBJ1-3; a possible D gene is TRBD1 (6 bases). Per the germline V gene, CDR1 is SGHDT and CDR2 is YYEEEE. The ends were cut back, 5 bases at V and 4 bases at J, with 16 bases in the middle. This CDR3 comprises 15 residues. CDR3 nucleotide sequence: TGTGCCAGCAGGCGACAGGAATCGATCGGAAACACCATATATTTT. As protein: CASRRQESIGNTIYF.

V and J are TRBV29-1 and TRBJ1-2; 8 positions match TRBD1. Germline loops: CDR1 SQVTM, CDR2 ANQGSEA. The CDR3 extends over 16 amino acids. The ends lost 3 bases at V and 2 bases at J; junction bases unmatched: 11. CDR3 sequence reads: CSVDETPRQGNYGYTF. Written as DNA, the CDR3 is TGCAGCGTTGATGAAACCCCTAGACAGGGGAACTATGGCTACACCTTC.

The chain uses TRBV6-1 and TRBJ2-1; 7 bases are a match to TRBD1. This CDR3 comprises 13 residues. V lost 6 bases and J lost 8; bases outside the gene matches: 7. The germline V gene encodes CDR1 MNHNS and CDR2 SASEGT. CDR3 amino acids: CASRPGQSYEQFF. For the CDR3, the DNA is TGTGCCAGCAGACCGGGACAGTCCTATGAGCAGTTCTTC.

This chain connects TRBV5-1 to TRBJ1-1; 11 bases map to TRBD1. Germline trimming cut 10 bases from V and 3 bases from J; bases unmatched to any gene: 8. Germline lookup yields CDR1 SGHRS and CDR2 YFSETQ. The CDR3 contains 14 residues. CDR3 bases: TGCGCCTCCCGGACAGGGGGCGTTTACACTGAAGCTTTCTTT. Translation gives CASRTGGVYTEAFF.

This chain joins TRBV4-2 and TRBJ1-1; D is unclear. The CDR3 runs 14 residues. V was pared by 1 base and J by 1 base, with 7 bases between. Germline V gene data show CDR1 as LGHNA and CDR2 as YNFKEQ. CDR3 sequence: CASSQAPANTEAFF. DNA of the CDR3: TGTGCCAGCAGCCAAGCCCCGGCGAACACTGAAGCTTTCTTT.

The chain couples TRBV7-2 to TRBJ1-2; perhaps TRBD1 as D (6 bases). Germline CDR1 reads SGHTA; CDR2 reads FQGNSA. The germline V and J ends were trimmed by 3 bases and 4 bases, with 15 bases remaining between them. This CDR3 is built from 15 residues. CDR3 in amino acids: CASSLGIQGLYGYTF. In DNA, the CDR3 is TGTGCCAGCAGCTTGGGCATCCAGGGGCTCTATGGCTACACCTTC. Complete variable domain (other parts from reference TRBV7-2 and TRBJ1-2): GAGVSQSPSNKVTEKGKDVELRCDPISGHTALYWYRQSLGQGLEFLIYFQGNSAPDKSGLPSDRFSAERTGGSVSTLTIQRTQQEDSAVYLCASSLGIQGLYGYTFGSGTRLTVV.

The J gene is TRBJ2-4, the V gene TRBV2; 7 positions agree with TRBD1. V lost 3 bases, J lost 0 bases, and 11 bases stayed unmatched. Germline V gene sequence: CDR1 SNHLY, CDR2 FYNNEI. The CDR3 totals 18 residues. In nucleotides, the CDR3 is TGTGCCAGCAGTGATTGGGACAGTCACTCCTTAGCCAAAAACATTCAGTACTTC. This sequence encodes CASSDWDSHSLAKNIQYF.